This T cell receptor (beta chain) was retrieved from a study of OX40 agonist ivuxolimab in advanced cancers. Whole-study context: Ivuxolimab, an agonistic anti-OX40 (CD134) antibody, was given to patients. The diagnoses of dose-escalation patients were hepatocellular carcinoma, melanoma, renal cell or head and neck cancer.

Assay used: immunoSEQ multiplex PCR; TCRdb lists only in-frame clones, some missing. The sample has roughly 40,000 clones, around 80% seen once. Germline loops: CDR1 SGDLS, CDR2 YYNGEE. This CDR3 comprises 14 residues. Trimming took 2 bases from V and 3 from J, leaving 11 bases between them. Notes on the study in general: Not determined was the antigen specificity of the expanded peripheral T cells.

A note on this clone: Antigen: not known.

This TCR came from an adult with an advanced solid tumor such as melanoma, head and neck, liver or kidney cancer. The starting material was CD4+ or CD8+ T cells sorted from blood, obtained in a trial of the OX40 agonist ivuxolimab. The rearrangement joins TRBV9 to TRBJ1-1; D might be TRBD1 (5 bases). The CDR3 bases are TGTGCCAGCAGCGTGGGGCAGGTAGACACTGAAGCTTTCTTT. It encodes CASSVGQVDTEAFF.